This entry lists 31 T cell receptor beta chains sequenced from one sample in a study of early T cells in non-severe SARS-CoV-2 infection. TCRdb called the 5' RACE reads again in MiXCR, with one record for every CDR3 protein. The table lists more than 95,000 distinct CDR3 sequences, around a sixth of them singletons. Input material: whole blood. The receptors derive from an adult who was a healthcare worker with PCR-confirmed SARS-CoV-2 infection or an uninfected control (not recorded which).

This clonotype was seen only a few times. CDR3 protein: CASTRSPYEQYF. In DNA form, the CDR3 reads TGTGCCAGCACTCGGTCCCCCTACGAGCAGTACTTC. The rearrangement uses TRBV7-9 and TRBJ2-7; D remains unclear. V lost 7 bases and J lost 2, with 9 bases in between. This CDR3 has 12 amino acids. Germline loops: CDR1 SEHNR, CDR2 FQNEAQ (reference sequence).

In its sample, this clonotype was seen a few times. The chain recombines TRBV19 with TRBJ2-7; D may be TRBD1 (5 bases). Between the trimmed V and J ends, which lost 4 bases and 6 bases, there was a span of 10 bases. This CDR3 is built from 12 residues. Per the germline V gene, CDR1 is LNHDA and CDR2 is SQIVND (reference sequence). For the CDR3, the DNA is TGTGCCAGTAGTACCACAGGTGGCGAGCAGTACTTC. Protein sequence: CASSTTGGEQYF.

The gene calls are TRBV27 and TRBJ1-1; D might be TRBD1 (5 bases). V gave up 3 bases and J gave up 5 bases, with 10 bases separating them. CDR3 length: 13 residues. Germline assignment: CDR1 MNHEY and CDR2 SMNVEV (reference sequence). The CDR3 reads CASSLGGWTEAFF. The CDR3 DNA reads TGTGCCAGCAGTTTGGGGGGATGGACTGAAGCTTTCTTT.

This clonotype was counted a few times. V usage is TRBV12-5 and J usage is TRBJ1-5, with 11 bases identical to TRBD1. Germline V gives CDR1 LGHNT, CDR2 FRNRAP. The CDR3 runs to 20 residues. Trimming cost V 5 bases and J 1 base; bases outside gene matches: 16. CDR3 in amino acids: CASGGLQDRGPDESNQPQHF. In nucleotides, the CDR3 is TGTGCTAGTGGTGGACTACAGGACAGGGGGCCAGATGAGAGCAATCAGCCCCAGCATTTT.

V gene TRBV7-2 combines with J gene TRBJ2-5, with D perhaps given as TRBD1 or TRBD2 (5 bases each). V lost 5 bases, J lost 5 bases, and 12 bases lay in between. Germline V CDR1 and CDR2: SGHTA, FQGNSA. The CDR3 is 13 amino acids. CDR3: CASSNRDGETQYF. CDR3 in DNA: TGTGCCAGCAGCAACCGGGACGGGGAGACCCAGTACTTC.

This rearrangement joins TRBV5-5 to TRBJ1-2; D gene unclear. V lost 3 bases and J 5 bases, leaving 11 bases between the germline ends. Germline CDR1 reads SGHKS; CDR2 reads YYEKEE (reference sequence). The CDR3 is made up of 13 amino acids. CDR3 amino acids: CASSSDGNYGYTF. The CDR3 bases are TGTGCCAGCAGCTCGGACGGGAATTATGGCTACACCTTC. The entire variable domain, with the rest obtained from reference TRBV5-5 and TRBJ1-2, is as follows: DAGVTQSPTHLIKTRGQQVTLRCSPISGHKSVSWYQQVLGQGPQFIFQYYEKEERGRGNFPDRFSARQFPNYSSELNVNALLLGDSALYLCASSSDGNYGYTFGSGTRLTVV.

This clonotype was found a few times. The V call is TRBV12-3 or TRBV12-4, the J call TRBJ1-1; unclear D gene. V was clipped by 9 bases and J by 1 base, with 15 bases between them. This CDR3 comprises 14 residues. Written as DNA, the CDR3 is TGTGCCAGTCACTGGGCCCGCGAGAACACTGAAGCTTTCTTT. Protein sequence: CASHWARENTEAFF.

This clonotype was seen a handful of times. CDR3 loop: CASMASVPYEQYF. In DNA form, the CDR3 reads TGCGCCAGCATGGCTAGCGTGCCCTACGAGCAGTACTTC. The chain couples TRBV10-2 to TRBJ2-7; D is perhaps TRBD2 (6 bases). V gave up 7 bases and J gave up 2 bases, with 12 bases separating them. The CDR3 loop spans 13 amino acids. In germline, CDR1 is WSHSY, CDR2 SAAADI.

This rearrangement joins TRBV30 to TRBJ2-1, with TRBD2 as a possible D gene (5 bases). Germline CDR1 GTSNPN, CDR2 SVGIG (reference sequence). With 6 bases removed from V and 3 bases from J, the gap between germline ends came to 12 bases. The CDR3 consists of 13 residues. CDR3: CACLVGSYNEQFF. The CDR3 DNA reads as TGTGCCTGCCTCGTAGGGAGCTACAATGAGCAGTTCTTC.

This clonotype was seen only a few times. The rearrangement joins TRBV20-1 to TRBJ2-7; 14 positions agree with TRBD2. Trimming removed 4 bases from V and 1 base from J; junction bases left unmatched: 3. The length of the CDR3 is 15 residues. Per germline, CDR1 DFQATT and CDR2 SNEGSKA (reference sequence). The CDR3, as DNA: TGCAGTGCTATCCGGACTAGCGGGGGGTCCTACGAGCAGTACTTC. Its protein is CSAIRTSGGSYEQYF.

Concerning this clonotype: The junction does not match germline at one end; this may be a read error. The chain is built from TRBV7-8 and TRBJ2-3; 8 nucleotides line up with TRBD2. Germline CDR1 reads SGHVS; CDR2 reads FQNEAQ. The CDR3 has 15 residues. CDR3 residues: CASSEAAGAADMQYF. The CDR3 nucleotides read TGTGCCAGCAGCGAAGCAGCGGGAGCGGCAGATATGCAGTATTTT.

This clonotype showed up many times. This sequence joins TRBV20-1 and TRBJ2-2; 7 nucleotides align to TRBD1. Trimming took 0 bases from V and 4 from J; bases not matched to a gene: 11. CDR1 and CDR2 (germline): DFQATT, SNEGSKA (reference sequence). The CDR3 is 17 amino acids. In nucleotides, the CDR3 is TGCAGTGCTAGAGATCTAAAGGCAGGGGGATCCACCGGGGAGCTGTTTTTT. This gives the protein CSARDLKAGGSTGELFF.

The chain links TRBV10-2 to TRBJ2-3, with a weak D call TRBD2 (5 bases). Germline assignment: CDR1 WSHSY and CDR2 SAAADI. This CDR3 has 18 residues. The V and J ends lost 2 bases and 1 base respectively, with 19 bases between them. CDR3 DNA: TGCGCCAGCAGTGAGCGGGTGGGAGCGAGGATGGGCACAGATACGCAGTATTTT. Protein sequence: CASSERVGARMGTDTQYF.

The CDR3 region is CASSMGTSGSFGEQFF. CDR3 sequence (DNA): TGTGCCAGCAGCATGGGGACTAGCGGGAGTTTCGGTGAGCAGTTCTTC. The V call is TRBV7-8, the J call TRBJ2-1, with 14 nucleotides matching TRBD2. CDR1 SGHVS and CDR2 FQNEAQ come from the germline V gene. The CDR3 runs to 16 residues. J lost 9 bases, V lost 5 bases, and 9 bases had no gene match.

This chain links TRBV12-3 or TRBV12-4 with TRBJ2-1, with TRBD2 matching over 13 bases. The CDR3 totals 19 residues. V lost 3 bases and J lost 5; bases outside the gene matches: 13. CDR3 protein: CASSLGTSGVRLGDNEQFF. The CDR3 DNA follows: TGTGCCAGCAGTTTGGGGACTAGCGGGGTGCGATTGGGGGACAATGAGCAGTTCTTC.

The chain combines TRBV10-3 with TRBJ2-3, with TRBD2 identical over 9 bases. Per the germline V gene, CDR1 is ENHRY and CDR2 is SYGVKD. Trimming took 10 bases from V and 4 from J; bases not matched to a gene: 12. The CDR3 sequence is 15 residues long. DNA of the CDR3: TGTGCCACGAGAATAGCGGGAGTTGGGGCAGATACGCAGTATTTT. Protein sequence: CATRIAGVGADTQYF.

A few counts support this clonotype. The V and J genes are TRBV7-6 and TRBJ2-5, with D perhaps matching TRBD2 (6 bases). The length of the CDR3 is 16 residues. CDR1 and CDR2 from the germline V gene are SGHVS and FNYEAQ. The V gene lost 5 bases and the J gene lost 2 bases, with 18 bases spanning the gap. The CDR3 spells CASSQRFGGAQETQYF. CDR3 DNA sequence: TGTGCCAGCAGCCAACGGTTTGGCGGGGCACAAGAGACCCAGTACTTC.

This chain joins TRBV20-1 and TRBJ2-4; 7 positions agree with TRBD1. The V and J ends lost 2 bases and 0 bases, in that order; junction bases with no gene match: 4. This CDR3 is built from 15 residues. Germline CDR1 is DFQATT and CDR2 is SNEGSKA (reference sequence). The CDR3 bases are TGCAGTGCTAGACAGGGGGTGAGAGCCAAAAACATTCAGTACTTC. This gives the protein CSARQGVRAKNIQYF.

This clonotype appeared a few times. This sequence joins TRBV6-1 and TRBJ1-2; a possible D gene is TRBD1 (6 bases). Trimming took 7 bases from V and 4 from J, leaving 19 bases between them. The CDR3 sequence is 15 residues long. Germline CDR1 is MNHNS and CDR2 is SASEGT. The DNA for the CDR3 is TGTGCCAGCAACGCTGGGACATCTAACTCCTATGGCTACACCTTC. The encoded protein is CASNAGTSNSYGYTF.

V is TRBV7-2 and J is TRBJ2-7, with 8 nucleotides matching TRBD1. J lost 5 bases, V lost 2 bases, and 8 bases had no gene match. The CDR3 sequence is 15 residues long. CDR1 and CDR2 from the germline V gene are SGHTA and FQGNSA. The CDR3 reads CASSLTRTGFNEQYF. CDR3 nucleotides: TGTGCCAGCAGCTTAACCAGGACAGGGTTCAACGAGCAGTACTTC.

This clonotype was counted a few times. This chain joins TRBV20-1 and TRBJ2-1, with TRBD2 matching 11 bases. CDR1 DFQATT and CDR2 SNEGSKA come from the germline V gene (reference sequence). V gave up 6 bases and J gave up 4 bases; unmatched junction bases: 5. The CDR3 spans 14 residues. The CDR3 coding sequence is TGCAGTGCATCCGGGACTAGCGGATACAATGAGCAGTTCTTC. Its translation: CSASGTSGYNEQFF.

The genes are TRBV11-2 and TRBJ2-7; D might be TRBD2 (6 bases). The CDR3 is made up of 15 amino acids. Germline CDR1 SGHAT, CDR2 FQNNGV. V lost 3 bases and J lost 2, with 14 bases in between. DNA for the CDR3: TGTGCCAGCAGCTTGGGCGGCGGGGAGCCCTACGAGCAGTACTTC. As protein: CASSLGGGEPYEQYF.

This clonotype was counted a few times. The CDR3 reads CASTPGPARGYSDTQYF. The CDR3 DNA follows: TGTGCCAGTACCCCTGGTCCGGCCAGGGGATATTCAGATACGCAGTATTTT. V and J are TRBV19 and TRBJ2-3; a weak D match, TRBD1 (6 bases). Per germline, CDR1 LNHDA and CDR2 SQIVND (reference sequence). The CDR3 spans 17 residues. The V gene lost 7 bases and the J gene lost 4 bases, with 24 bases spanning the gap.

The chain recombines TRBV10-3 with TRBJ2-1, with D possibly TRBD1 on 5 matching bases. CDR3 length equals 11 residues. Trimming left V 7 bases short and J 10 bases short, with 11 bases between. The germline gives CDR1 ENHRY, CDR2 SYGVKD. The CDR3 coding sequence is TGTGCCATCAAAGGACACCAAGAGCAGTTCTTC. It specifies CAIKGHQEQFF.

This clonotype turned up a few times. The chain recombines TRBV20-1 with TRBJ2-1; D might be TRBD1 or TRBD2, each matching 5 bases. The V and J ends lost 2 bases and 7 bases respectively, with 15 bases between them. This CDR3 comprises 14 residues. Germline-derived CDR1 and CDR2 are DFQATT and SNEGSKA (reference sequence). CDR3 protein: CSARTSGARNEQFF. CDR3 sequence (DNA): TGCAGTGCTAGAACTTCCGGGGCGAGGAATGAGCAGTTCTTC.

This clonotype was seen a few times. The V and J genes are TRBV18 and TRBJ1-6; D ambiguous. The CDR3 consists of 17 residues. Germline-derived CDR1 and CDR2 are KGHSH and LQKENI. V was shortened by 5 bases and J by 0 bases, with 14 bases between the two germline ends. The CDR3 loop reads CASSSRAPSSYNSPLHF. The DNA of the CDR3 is TGTGCCAGCTCATCCCGGGCCCCGAGCTCCTATAATTCACCCCTCCACTTT.

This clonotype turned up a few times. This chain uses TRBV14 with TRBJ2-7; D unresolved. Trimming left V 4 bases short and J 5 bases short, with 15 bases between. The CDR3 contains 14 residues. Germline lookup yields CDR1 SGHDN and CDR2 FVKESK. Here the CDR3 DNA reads TGTGCCAGCAGCCCGTTCAAAGGTTCCCACGAGCAGTACTTC. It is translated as CASSPFKGSHEQYF.

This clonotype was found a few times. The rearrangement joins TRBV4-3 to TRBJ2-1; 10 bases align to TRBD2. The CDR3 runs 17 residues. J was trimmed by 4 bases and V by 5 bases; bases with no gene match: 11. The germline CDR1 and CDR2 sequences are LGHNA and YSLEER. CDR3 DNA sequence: TGCGCCAGCAGCGGACAAATGTGGACTAGCGGTTACAATGAGCAGTTCTTC. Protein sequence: CASSGQMWTSGYNEQFF.

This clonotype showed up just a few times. Here the CDR3 reads CASSPIVPLTQYF. CDR3 bases: TGTGCCAGCAGCCCCATAGTCCCGTTAACGCAGTATTTT. This chain links TRBV7-9 with TRBJ2-3; D is uncertain. The CDR3 is 13 residues long. Trimming removed 5 bases at V and 9 bases at J, with 15 bases between. Germline V gene data show CDR1 as SEHNR and CDR2 as FQNEAQ (reference sequence).

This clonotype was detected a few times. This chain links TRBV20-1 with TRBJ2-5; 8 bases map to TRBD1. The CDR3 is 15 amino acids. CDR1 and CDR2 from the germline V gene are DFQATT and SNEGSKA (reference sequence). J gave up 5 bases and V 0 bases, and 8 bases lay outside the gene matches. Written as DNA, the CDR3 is TGCAGTGCTAGAGATTTGTCGGACAGGGTTGAGACCCAGTACTTC. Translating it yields CSARDLSDRVETQYF.

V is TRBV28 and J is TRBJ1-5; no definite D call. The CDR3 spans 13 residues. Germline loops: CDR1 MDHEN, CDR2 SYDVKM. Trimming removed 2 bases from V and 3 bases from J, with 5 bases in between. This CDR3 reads CASSLNLNQPQHF. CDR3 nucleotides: TGTGCCAGCAGTTTAAACCTCAATCAGCCCCAGCATTTT. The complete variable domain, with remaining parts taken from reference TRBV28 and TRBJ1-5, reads DVKVTQSSRYLVKRTGEKVFLECVQDMDHENMFWYRQDPGLGLRLIYFSYDVKMKEKGDIPEGYSVSREKKERFSLILESASTNQTSMYLCASSLNLNQPQHFGDGTRLSIL.